This T cell receptor beta chain was recorded in a study of cytomegalovirus exposure and HLA in healthy donors. Worth noting for this clone: The antigen is unknown.

Overall study findings and caveats: Another analysis was done later, and it associated 15,000 or so TCR beta sequences with HLA alleles at 0.05 false discovery rate.

In the PCR, 60 Vbeta and 13 Jbeta primers were used. Sequencing used immunoSEQ multiplex PCR; TCRdb keeps in-frame clones, though not all of them. The sample consists of 150,000 to 200,000 clones, approximately 83% of them appearing once. The sequence was collected from a woman between 18 and 29 years old in good health and CMV-seronegative. The sequenced sample was PBMCs.

This CDR3 reads CASSFVGYGYTF. The CDR3 region has the DNA TGTGCCAGCAGCTTCGTCGGCTATGGCTACACCTTC. The chain carries TRBV11-3 and TRBJ1-2; D gene ambiguous. Looked up from germline, CDR1 is SGHNT and CDR2 is YENEEA. Trimming cost V 3 bases and J 4 bases, with 6 bases left between them. The CDR3 length is 12 residues.